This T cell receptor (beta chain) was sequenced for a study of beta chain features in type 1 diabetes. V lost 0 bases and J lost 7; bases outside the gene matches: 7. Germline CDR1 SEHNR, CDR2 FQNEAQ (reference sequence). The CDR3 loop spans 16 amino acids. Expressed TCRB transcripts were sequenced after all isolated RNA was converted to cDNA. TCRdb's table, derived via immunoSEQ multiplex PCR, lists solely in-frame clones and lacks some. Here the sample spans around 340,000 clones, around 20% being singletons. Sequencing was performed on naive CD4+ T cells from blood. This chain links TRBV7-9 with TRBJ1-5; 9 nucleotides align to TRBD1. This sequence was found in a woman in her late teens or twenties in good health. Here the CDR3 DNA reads TGTGCCAGCAGCTTAGCTACAGGGGGCTTGCAGCAGCCCCAGCATTTT. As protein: CASSLATGGLQQPQHF.